These 5 T cell receptor beta chains share one sample of origin, sequenced in a study of T cells in Graves' hyperthyroidism and ophthalmopathy. RNA transcripts yielded amplified TCR beta CDR3 regions. The TCR CDR3 was amplified in a first-round RT-PCR using the HTBI primer set. TCRdb reprocessed the multiplex PCR reads with MiXCR, giving one entry per CDR3 protein. The sample lists approximately 330,000 distinct CDR3 sequences, 15% to 20% occurring once. The specimen sequenced was blood. The receptors here all came from a woman aged 50 to 60 with Graves' hyperthyroidism.

The genes are TRBV6-1 and TRBJ2-2; the match to TRBD1 covers 11 bases. The CDR3 covers 17 residues. Per germline, CDR1 MNHNS and CDR2 SASEGT. Trimming at V came to 7 bases and at J to 6 bases, leaving 13 bases not matched to a gene. The CDR3 bases are TGTGCCAGCACTCCCGGAGGGGGACAGGGGGGGGCCGGGGAGCTGTTTTTT. Translated: CASTPGGGQGGAGELFF.

This clonotype was picked up a small number of times. The rearrangement uses TRBV7-9 and TRBJ2-1; TRBD2 aligns across 8 bases. V lost 5 bases, J lost 4 bases, and 13 bases stayed unmatched. The CDR3 totals 17 residues. Per germline, CDR1 SEHNR and CDR2 FQNEAQ (reference sequence). For the CDR3, the DNA is TGTGCCAGCAGCCCTAGTCTTAGCGGGATAAAGTACAATGAGCAGTTCTTC. Its protein is CASSPSLSGIKYNEQFF.

This chain joins TRBV11-3 and TRBJ1-5; D possibly corresponds to TRBD1 (5 bases). V gave up 5 bases and J gave up 0 bases, with 17 bases separating them. The germline gives CDR1 SGHNT, CDR2 YENEEA. The CDR3 runs 17 residues. The CDR3 DNA reads TGTGCCAGCAGCCCCGGGACGGAACTCTATAGCAATCAGCCCCAGCATTTT. Protein: CASSPGTELYSNQPQHF.

This clonotype was detected ten times or more. The chain combines TRBV12-3 or TRBV12-4 with TRBJ2-2, with D unresolved. The CDR3 is 13 residues long. Trimming left V 6 bases short and J 1 base short, with 6 bases between. CDR3 loop: CASRPRNTGELFF. CDR3 DNA: TGTGCCAGCAGACCGAGGAACACCGGGGAGCTGTTTTTT.

Many counts were recorded for this clonotype. The chain combines TRBV3-1 with TRBJ2-4; 8 bases are shared with TRBD2. After removal of 0 bases from V and 4 bases from J, the junction contained 2 bases not matched to a gene. Germline CDR1 and CDR2: LGHDT and YNNKEL (reference sequence). The CDR3 is 15 residues long. The CDR3 protein is CASSQEVAGKNIQYF. The CDR3 region has the DNA TGTGCCAGCAGCCAAGAGGTAGCGGGGAAAAACATTCAGTACTTC.